This TCR beta chain appears in the sequencing data of a study of a mutant IDH1 vaccine in newly diagnosed glioma. Study context: Patients under treatment included around 60% males and 37.5% females and had a mean age of around 40 years. Patients previously underwent radiotherapy, temozolomide, or both, and most underwent both.

CDR3 length equals 16 residues. The germline CDR1 and CDR2 sequences are LGHNA and YNFKEQ. V lost 4 bases to trimming and J lost 0 bases; unmatched junction nucleotides: 6. In the case of this clone: The antigen is undetermined.

This table comes from immunoSEQ multiplex PCR, and its TCRdb copy is limited to in-frame clones, with some not included. The sample has about 82,000 clones, roughly 85% seen once. Time point here: week 23, last vaccination. Every vaccine dose comprised 300 ug of mutant IDH1 20-mer peptide plus topical imiquimod. Donor diagnoses consisted of new WHO grade 3 or 4 IDH1-mutant, ATRX-lost astrocytomas. The rearrangement joins TRBV4-2 to TRBJ2-1; 7 bases align to TRBD2. The TCR originated in a man aged 30 to 45 with glioma. Some clones in this sample may be carry-over from other donors' samples. The source material was PBMCs, sampled from a glioma patient whose treatment included an IDH1 peptide vaccine. Written as DNA, the CDR3 is TGTGCCAGCAGCCGGGGCGGGAGCGCCTCCTACAATGAGCAGTTCTTC. Protein sequence: CASSRGGSASYNEQFF.